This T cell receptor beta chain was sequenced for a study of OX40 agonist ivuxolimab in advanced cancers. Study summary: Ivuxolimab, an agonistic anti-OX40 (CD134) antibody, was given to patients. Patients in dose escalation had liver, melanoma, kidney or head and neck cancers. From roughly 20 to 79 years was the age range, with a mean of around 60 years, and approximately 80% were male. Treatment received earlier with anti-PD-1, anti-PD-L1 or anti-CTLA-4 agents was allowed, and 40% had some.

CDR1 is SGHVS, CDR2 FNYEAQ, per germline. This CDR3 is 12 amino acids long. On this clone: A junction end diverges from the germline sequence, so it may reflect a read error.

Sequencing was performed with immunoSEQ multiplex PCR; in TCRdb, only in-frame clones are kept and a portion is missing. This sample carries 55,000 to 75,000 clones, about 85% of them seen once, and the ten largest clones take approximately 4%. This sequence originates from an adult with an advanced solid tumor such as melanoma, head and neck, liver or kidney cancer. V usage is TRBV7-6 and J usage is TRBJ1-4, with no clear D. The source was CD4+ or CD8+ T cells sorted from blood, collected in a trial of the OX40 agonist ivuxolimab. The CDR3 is CASSLAAEKLFF. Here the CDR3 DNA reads TGTGCCAGCAGCCTAGCGGCCGAAAAACTGTTTTTT.